This T cell receptor beta chain was sequenced during a study of blood T cell dynamics during melanoma immunotherapy. On the study more broadly: Standard first-line treatment here was pembrolizumab or nivolumab plus ipilimumab in metastatic melanoma. Study-wide findings and caveats: cfDNA rearrangement score rose from T0 to W3 with disease control.

The time point here: pre-treatment baseline. Disease control meant complete response, partial response or stable disease at 12 weeks. Patients with prior systemic cancer treatment, concomitant immunosuppressants, or other active malignancies were excluded. Points on this clone: Its antigen is unidentified.

The germline V gene encodes CDR1 SGHDT and CDR2 YYEEEE. The CDR3 sequence is 15 residues long. Trimming pared 4 bases from V and 9 bases from J, leaving 17 bases between. Clones were read by immunoSEQ multiplex PCR, and TCRdb kept only the in-frame ones, dropping some. Of 6,300 or so clones listed, about nine tenths are singletons. The TCR comes from a human donor with melanoma. This chain uses TRBV5-6 with TRBJ1-6; D remains unclear. Sequenced material: cell-free DNA from blood, taken from a patient treated with checkpoint blockade. Written as DNA, the CDR3 is TGTGCCAGCAGCCCACGAGGTGGGGTTGGTTCACCCCTCCACTTT. It yields the protein CASSPRGGVGSPLHF.